The subject of this entry is one T cell receptor beta chain. A far larger clone is only one base removed, so a read error is likely. The sample belongs to a study of prognosis after radiotherapy for stage I lung cancer. The CDR3 contains 17 residues. Germline-derived CDR1 and CDR2 are MNHNY and SVGAGI (reference sequence). The V and J ends lost 7 bases and 3 bases, in that order; junction bases with no gene match: 12. Starting from genomic DNA, TCR beta CDR3 was amplified through two-round multiplex PCR. Primers were specific to each TRBV and TRBJ gene in first-round PCR. TCRdb reanalysed the multiplex PCR reads using MiXCR and keeps one entry per CDR3 protein. The data hold around 51,000 distinct CDR3 sequences, with under 45% observed a single time.

The specimen was PBMCs, collected before or after stereotactic body radiation therapy (not recorded which). This chain uses TRBV6-6 with TRBJ2-2; TRBD2 matches at 9 bases. The TCR sequence derives from a donor aged 50 or older with non-small cell lung cancer. The CDR3 region is CASTPVVLAGYTGELFF. The DNA of the CDR3 is TGTGCCAGCACCCCTGTTGTGCTAGCGGGATACACCGGGGAGCTGTTTTTT.